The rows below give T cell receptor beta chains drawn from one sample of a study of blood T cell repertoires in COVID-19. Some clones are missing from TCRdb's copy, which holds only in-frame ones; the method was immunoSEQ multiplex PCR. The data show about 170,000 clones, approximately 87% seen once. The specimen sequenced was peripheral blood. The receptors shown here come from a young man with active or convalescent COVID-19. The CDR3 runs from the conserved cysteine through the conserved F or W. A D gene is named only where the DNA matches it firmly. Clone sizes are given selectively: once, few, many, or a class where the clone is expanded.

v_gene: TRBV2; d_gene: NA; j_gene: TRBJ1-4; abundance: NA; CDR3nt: TGTGCCAGCCGGGCAGGGCCTTTCGCAACTAATGAAAAACTGTTTTTT; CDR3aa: CASRAGPFATNEKLFF
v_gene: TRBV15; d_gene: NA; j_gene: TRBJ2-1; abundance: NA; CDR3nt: TGTGCCACCAGCAGGGCGGACAGTCACAATGAGCAGTTCTTC; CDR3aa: CATSRADSHNEQFF
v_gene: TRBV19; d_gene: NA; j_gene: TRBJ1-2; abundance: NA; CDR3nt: TGTGCCAGCAGACCTCACGACGACAGCTATGGCTACACCTTC; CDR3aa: CASRPHDDSYGYTF
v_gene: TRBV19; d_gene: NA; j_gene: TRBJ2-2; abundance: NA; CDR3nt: TGTGCCAGTAGTATACGGTTTTTGGAGGACACCGGGGAGCTGTTTTTT; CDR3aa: CASSIRFLEDTGELFF
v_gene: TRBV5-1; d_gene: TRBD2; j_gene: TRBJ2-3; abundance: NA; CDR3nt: TGCGCCAGCAGCTGGAGTAGCGGGAGCACAGATACGCAGTATTTT; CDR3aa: CASSWSSGSTDTQYF
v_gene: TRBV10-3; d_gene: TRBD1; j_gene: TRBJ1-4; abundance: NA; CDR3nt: TGTGCCATCAGTGGACAGGGCGAAATGGAAAAACTGTTTTTT; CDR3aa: CAISGQGEMEKLFF
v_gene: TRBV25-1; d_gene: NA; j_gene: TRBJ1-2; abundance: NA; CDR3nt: TGTGCCAGCAGTGAGGGGGACTATTCTGGCTACACCTTC; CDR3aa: CASSEGDYSGYTF
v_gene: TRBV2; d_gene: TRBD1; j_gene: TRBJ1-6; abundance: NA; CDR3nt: TGTGCCAGGAACAGGGGGGAATCGAATTCACCCCTCCACTTT; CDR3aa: CARNRGESNSPLHF
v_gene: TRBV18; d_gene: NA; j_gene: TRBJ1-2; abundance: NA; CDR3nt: TGTGCCAGCTCACCAGACAGCTATGGCTACACCTTC; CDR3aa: CASSPDSYGYTF
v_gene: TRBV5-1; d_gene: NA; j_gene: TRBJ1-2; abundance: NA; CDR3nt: TGCGCCAGCAGTGGCACCGGGGATCGGGACTACACCTTC; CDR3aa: CASSGTGDRDYTF
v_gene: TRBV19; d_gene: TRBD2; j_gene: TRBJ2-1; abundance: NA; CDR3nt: TGTGCCAGTAACATACTAGCGGGAGTTCGTAATGAGCAGTTCTTC; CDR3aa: CASNILAGVRNEQFF
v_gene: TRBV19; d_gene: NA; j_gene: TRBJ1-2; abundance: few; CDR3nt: TGTGCCAGTACCCCTCAGGGCTACTATGGCTACACCTTC; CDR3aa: CASTPQGYYGYTF
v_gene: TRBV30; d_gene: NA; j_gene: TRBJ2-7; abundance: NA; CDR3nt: TGTGCCTGGAAAGGGGACAACTCCTACGAGCAGTACTTC; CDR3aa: CAWKGDNSYEQYF
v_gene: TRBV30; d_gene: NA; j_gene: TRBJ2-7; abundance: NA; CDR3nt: TGTGCCTGGGGGGAAAGGGGGCAGTACTTC; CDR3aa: CAWGERGQYF
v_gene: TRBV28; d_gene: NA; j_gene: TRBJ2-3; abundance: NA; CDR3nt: TGTGCCAGCAGTTCGTTTAGCACAGATACGCAGTATTTT; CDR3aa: CASSSFSTDTQYF
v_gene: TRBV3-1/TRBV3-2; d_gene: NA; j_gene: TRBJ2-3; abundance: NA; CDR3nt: TGTGCCAGCAGCCCCCCTGGGGCCCTTACGCAGTATTTT; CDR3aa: CASSPPGALTQYF
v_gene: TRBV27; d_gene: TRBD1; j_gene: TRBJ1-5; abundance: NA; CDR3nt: TGTGCCAGCAGCGCTGGGACAGGGAATCAGCCCCAGCATTTT; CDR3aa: CASSAGTGNQPQHF
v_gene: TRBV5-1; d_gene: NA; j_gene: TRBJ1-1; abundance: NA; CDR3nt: TGCGCCAGCAGTGAATTGCGGGAGAACACTGAAGCTTTCTTT; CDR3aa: CASSELRENTEAFF
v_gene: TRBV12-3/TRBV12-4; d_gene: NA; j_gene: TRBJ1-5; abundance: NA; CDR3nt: TGTGCCAGCAGAAGACAATACAATCAGCCCCAGCATTTT; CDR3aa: CASRRQYNQPQHF
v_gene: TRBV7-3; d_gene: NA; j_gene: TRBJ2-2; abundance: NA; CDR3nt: TGTGCCAGCAGCCCCGGACCCGGGAGAGACGCCGGGGAGCTGTTTTTT; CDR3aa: CASSPGPGRDAGELFF
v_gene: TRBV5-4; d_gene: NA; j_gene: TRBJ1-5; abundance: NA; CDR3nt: TGTGCCAGCAGCATGGGGACACTTCAGCCCCAGCATTTT; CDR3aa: CASSMGTLQPQHF
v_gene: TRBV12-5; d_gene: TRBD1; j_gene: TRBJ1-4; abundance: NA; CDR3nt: TGTGCTAGTGGACGTGTCTACAGGGGACGCGATGAAAAACTGTTTTTT; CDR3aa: CASGRVYRGRDEKLFF
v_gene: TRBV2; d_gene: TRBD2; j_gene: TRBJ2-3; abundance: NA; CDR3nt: TGTGCCAGCCCCCGGGAGGGGACAGATACGCAGTATTTT; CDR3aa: CASPREGTDTQYF
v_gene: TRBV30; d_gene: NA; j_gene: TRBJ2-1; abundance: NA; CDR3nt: TGTGCCTGGAGTGTAAGATTTAGCGGAGACAATGAGCAGTTCTTC; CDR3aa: CAWSVRFSGDNEQFF
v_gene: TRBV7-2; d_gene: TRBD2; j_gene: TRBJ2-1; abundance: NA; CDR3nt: TGTGCCAGCAGCTTAGGGCAGGGACTAAGAGAGCAGTTCTTC; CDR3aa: CASSLGQGLREQFF
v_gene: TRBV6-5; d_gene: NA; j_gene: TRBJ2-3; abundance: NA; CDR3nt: TGTGCCAGCAGTCCAAGCTTCACAGATACGCAGTATTTT; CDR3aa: CASSPSFTDTQYF
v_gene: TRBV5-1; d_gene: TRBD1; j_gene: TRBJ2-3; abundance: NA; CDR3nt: TGCGCCAGCAGCTCGGGACAGGGGGAAGATACGCAGTATTTT; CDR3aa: CASSSGQGEDTQYF
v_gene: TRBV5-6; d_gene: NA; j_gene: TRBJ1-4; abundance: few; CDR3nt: TGTGCCAGCAGCTTGATGGCGGGAGGGGGTGAAAAACTGTTTTTT; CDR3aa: CASSLMAGGGEKLFF
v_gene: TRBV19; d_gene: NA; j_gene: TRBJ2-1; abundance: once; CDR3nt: TGTGCCAGTAGTATAATGGGAGGTAGTTCCTACAATGAGCAGTTCTTC; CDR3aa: CASSIMGGSSYNEQFF
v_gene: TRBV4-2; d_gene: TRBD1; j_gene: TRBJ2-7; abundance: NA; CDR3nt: TGTGCCAGCAGCCAGGGAACGACAGGGGTGCTAGGGGAGCAGTACTTC; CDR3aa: CASSQGTTGVLGEQYF
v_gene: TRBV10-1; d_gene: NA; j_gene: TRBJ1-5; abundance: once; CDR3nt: TGCGCCAGCAGTGAGTCATCCGGGATCGCGGGGGATCAGCCCCAGCATTTT; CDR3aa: CASSESSGIAGDQPQHF
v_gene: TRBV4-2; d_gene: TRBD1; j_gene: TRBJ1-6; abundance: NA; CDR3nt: TGTGCCAGCAGCGAGGGACAGGGGGAGAATTCACCCCTCCACTTT; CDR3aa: CASSEGQGENSPLHF
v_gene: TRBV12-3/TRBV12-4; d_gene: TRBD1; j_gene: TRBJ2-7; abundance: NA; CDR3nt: TGTGCCAGCAGCCAGGACAGGCCCTACGAGCAGTACTTC; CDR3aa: CASSQDRPYEQYF
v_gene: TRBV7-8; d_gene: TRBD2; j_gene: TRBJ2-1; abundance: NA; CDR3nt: TGTGCCAGCAGCTTAGTGCTAGCGGGAGGGAATGAGCAGTTCTTC; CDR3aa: CASSLVLAGGNEQFF
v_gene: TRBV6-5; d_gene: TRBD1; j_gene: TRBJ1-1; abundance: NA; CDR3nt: TGTGCCAGCAGCCCGGGACAGGCCACTGAAGCTTTCTTT; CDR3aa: CASSPGQATEAFF
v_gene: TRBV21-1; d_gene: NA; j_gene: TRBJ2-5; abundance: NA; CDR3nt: TGTGCCAGCAGCAAAAGGGTCGTACAGGGAGTTAAAAAAGACGAAATCCAAGAGACCCAGTACTTC; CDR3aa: CASSKRVVQGVKKDEIQETQYF
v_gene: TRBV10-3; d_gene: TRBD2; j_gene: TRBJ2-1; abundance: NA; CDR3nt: TGTGCCATCAGTGATGAGACTAGCGGGTATGAGCAGTTCTTC; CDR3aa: CAISDETSGYEQFF
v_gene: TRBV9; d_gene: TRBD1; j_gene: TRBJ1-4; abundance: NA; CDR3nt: TGTGCCAGCAGCGTAGGGGACAGGGACAATGAAAAACTGTTTTTT; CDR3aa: CASSVGDRDNEKLFF
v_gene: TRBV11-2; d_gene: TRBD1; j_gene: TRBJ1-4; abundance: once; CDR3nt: TGTGCCAGCAGCTTATCCCCGGACAGACAGGGCGTAAATGAAAAACTGTTTTTT; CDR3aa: CASSLSPDRQGVNEKLFF
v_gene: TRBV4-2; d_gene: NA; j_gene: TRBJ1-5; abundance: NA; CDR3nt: TGTGCCAGCAGCCAAGAATATAATCAGCCCCAGCATTTT; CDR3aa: CASSQEYNQPQHF
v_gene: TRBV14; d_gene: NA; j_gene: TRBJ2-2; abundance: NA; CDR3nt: TGTGCCAGCAGCCAAGAGTGGTCCGGTACCGGGGAGCTGTTTTTT; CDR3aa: CASSQEWSGTGELFF
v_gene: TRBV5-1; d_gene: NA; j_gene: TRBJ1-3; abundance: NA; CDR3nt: TGCGCCAGCAGCTTGGGAGGGCCCGGAAACACCATATATTTT; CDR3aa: CASSLGGPGNTIYF
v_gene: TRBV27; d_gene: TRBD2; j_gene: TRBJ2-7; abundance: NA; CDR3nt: TGTGCCAGCAGTTCCTCCTTTAGCGGGAGACAGCAGTACTTC; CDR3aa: CASSSSFSGRQQYF
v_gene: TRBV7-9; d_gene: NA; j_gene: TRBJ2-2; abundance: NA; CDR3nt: TGTGCCAGCAGTCAATCCGGGACACGGTACACCGGGGAGCTGTTTTTT; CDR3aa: CASSQSGTRYTGELFF
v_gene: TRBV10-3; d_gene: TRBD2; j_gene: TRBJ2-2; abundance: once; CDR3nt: TGTGCCACCATCAATTCGGCGGGGGGCGAGAACACCGGGGAGCTGTTTTTT; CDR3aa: CATINSAGGENTGELFF
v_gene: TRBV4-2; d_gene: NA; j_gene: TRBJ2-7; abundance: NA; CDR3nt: TGTGCCAGCAGCCAAGATAAAGGCCTAGGATACGAGCAGTACTTC; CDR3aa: CASSQDKGLGYEQYF
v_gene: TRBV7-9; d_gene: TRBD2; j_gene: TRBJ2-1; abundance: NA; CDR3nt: TGTGCCAGCATCCTTAGCGGGAGTGGAGACAATGAGCAGTTCTTC; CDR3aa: CASILSGSGDNEQFF
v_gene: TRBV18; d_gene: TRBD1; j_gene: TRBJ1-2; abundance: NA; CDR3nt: TGTGCCAGCTCACCGGACAGGGGGTCCGGCTACACCTTC; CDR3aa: CASSPDRGSGYTF
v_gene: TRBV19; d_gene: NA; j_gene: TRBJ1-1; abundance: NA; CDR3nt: TGTGCCAGTAGTAACAGGATCATACCCGAAGCTTTCTTT; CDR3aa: CASSNRIIPEAFF
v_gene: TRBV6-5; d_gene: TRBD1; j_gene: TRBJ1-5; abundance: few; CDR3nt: TGTGCCAGTAACAGGGGCTACCTATTGAATCAGCCCCAGCATTTT; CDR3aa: CASNRGYLLNQPQHF
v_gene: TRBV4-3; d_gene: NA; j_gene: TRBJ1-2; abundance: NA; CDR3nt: TGCGCCAGCAGCCAAGATCCTAACAGGGTCCTCTATGGCTACACCTTC; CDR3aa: CASSQDPNRVLYGYTF
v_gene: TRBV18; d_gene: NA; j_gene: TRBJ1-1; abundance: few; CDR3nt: TGTGCCAGCTCACCACGGGGGCGCAAGGGCACTGAAGCTTTCTTT; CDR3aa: CASSPRGRKGTEAFF
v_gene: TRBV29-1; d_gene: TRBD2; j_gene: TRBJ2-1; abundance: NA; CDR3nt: TGCAGCGCCCTCGGACTAGCGGCCTACAATGAGCAGTTCTTC; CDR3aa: CSALGLAAYNEQFF
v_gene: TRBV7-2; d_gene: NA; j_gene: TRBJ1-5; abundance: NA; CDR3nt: TGTGCCAGCAGCCCCGCAGGGTTAAATCAGCCCCAGCATTTT; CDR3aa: CASSPAGLNQPQHF
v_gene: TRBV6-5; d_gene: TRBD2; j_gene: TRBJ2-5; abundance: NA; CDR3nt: TGTGCCAGCAGTCGAGCGGGGGCCATCAAAGAGACCCAGTACTTC; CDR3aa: CASSRAGAIKETQYF
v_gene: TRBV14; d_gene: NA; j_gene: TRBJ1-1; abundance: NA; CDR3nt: TGTGCCAGCAGCCAAGATAACTATTGGACTGAAGCTTTCTTT; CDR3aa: CASSQDNYWTEAFF
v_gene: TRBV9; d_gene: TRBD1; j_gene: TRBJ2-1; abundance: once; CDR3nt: TGTGCCAGCAGCGTAAACCGGGACAGGGTGGGGTTATACTCCTACAATGAGCAGTTCTTC; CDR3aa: CASSVNRDRVGLYSYNEQFF
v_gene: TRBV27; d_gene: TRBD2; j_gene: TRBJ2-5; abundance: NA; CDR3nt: TGTGCCAGCAGTTTGACTAGCGGGAGGGCCGGGGAGACCCAGTACTTC; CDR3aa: CASSLTSGRAGETQYF
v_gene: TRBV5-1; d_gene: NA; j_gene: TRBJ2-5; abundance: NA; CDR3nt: TGCGCCAGCAGCTTGGAAGGAGAGGAGACCCAGTACTTC; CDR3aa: CASSLEGEETQYF